Below, one TCR beta chain is given with its context. The target of this receptor is not known. Base qualities are missing; no much larger clone stands one base away. The data were taken from a study of early T cells in non-severe SARS-CoV-2 infection (dated by TCRdb to the early 2020s). For the study in its entirety: Bulk RNA from unsorted whole blood was used for TCR sequencing, so alpha and beta chains could not be paired.

A case-control design nested within a healthcare worker cohort in London, UK, was used, with weekly nasopharyngeal swab PCR tests and blood sampling performed. Healthcare workers were recruited during the week of the UK lockdown, between 23 and 31 March 2020, and followed weekly for up to 16 weeks. What the authors observed across the whole study: Matching against VDJdb was skewed toward anti-spike CD8 responses, likely underestimated virus-specific expansions, and missed private and CD4 specificities.

The V and J ends are trimmed by 0 bases and 8 bases, leaving 11 bases between them. The germline V gene (reference sequence) supplies CDR1 LGHDT and CDR2 YNNKEL. The CDR3 contains 15 residues, cysteine and phenylalanine counted. The CDR3 DNA has 45 bases and is translated from base 1. Receptor libraries were prepared by 5' RACE. The sequencer was a NextSeq 500. To correct for sequencing error and PCR bias, the TCR library protocol tagged individual cDNA molecules with unique molecular identifiers. Sequencing covered both TCR alpha and beta chains, and within each sample the abundances of alpha and beta sequences were tightly co-correlated. The original methods were these. Decombinator V4 was used to annotate TCR sequences for V gene, J gene and CDR3. Expanded TCRs were defined as changing significantly between any two time points under a Poisson model with p below 0.0001. TCR abundances were normalised to the total number of TCRs sequenced per sample and expressed as counts per million. MAIT TCRs were defined by TRAV1-2 paired with TRAJ12, TRAJ20 or TRAJ33, and iNKT TCRs by TRAV10 paired with TRAJ18. VDJdb, accessed on 1 November 2021, was searched for TCRs annotated for CMV, EBV and SARS-CoV-2, and TCRs annotated for more than one antigen were excluded. The raw public data were reprocessed by TCRdb itself: fastp quality trimming at Q25, MiXCR clonotype calling, in-frame beta chains only. Each entry is one CDR3 protein sequence, shown with its most common DNA and genes. TCRdb's processing, not the study's, gives the V and J calls here. The sample table shows over 90,000 distinct CDR3 sequences, and about an eighth are seen once. 4.4% of the sample belongs to the ten largest clones.

The receptor's source is an adult who was a healthcare worker with PCR-confirmed SARS-CoV-2 infection or an uninfected control (not recorded which). Recombination joined TRBV3-1 with TRBJ1-6; D gene: possibly TRBD1, on 5 matching bases. The specimen comprised whole blood, sampled at baseline. The DNA sequence is TGTGCCAGCAGCCAAGATCAGGGACCATATTCACCCCTCCACTTT. It translates to CASSQDQGPYSPLHF.